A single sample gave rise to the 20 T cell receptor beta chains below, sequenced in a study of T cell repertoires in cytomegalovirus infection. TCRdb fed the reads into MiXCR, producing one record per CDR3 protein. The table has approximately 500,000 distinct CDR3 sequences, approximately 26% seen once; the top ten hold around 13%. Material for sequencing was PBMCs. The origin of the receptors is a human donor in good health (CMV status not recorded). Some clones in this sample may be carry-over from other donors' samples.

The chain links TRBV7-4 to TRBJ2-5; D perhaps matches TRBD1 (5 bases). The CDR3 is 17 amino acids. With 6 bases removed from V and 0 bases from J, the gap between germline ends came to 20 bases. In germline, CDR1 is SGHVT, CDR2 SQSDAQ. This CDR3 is CASRSRPGNGDQETQYF. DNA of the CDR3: TGTGCCAGCAGAAGTCGGCCAGGGAATGGAGACCAAGAGACCCAGTACTTC.

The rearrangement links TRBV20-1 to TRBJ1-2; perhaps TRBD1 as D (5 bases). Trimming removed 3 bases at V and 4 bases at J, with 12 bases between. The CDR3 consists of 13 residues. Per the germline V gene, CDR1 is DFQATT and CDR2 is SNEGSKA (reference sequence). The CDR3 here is CSASLQGTYGYTF. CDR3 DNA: TGCAGTGCTAGCCTTCAAGGGACCTATGGCTACACCTTC.

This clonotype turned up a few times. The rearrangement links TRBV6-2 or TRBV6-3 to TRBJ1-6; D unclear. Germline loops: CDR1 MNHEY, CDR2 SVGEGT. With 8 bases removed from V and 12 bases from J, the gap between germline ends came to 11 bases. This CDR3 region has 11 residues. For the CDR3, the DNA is TGTGCCAGCGGAGACGGGAGACCCCTCCACTTT. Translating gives CASGDGRPLHF.

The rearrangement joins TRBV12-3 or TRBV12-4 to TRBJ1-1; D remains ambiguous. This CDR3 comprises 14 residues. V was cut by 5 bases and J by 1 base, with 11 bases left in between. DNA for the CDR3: TGTGCCAGCAGTCCCTCCCTGGGGAACACTGAAGCTTTCTTT. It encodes CASSPSLGNTEAFF.

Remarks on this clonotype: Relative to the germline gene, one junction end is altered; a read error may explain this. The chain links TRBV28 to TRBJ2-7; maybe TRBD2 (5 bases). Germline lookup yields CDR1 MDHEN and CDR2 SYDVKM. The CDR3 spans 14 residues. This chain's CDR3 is CASSFRGISHEQYF. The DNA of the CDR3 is TGTGCCAGCAGTTTTAGAGGGATCTCCCACGAGCAGTACTTC.

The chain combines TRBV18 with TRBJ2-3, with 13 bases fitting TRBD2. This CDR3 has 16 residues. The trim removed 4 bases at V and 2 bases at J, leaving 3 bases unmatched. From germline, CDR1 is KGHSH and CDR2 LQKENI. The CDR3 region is CASSRGTSGITDTQYF. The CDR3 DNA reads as TGTGCCAGCTCACGCGGGACTAGCGGGATCACAGATACGCAGTATTTT.

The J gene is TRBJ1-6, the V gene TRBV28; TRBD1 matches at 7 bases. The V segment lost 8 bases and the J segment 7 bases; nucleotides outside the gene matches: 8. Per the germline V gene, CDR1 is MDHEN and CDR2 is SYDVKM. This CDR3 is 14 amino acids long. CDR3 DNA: TGTGCCAGCGGACAGGTTTTCCCAAATTCACCCCTCCACTTT. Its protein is CASGQVFPNSPLHF. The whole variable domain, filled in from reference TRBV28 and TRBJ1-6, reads DVKVTQSSRYLVKRTGEKVFLECVQDMDHENMFWYRQDPGLGLRLIYFSYDVKMKEKGDIPEGYSVSREKKERFSLILESASTNQTSMYLCASGQVFPNSPLHFGNGTRLTVT.

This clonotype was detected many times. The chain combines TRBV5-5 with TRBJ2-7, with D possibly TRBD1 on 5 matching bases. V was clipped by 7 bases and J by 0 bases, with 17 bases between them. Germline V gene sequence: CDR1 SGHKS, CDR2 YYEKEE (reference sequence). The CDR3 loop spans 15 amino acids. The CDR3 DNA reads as TGTGCCAGCTTAATATCAGGGCCCCGCTCCTACGAGCAGTACGTC. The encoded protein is CASLISGPRSYEQYV.

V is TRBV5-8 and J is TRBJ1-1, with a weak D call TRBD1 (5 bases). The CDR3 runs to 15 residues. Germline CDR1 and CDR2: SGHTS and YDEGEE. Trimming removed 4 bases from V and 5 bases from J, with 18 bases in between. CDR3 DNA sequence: TGTGCCAGCAGCCCCACCGGGCGGGGGAGGACTGAAGCTTTCTTT. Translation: CASSPTGRGRTEAFF.

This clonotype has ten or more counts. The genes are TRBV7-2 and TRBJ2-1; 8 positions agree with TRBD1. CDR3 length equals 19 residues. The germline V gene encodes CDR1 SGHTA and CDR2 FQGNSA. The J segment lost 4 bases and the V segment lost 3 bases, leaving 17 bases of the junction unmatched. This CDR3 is CASSFPKDKTGGMYNEQFF. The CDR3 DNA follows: TGTGCCAGCAGCTTCCCGAAGGATAAAACAGGGGGTATGTACAATGAGCAGTTCTTC.

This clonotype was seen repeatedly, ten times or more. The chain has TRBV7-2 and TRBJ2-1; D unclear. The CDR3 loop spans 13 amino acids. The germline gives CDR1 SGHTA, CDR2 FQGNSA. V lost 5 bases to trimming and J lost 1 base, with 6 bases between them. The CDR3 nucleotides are TGTGCCAGCAGCACCCCATCCTACAATGAGCAGTTCTTC. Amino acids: CASSTPSYNEQFF.

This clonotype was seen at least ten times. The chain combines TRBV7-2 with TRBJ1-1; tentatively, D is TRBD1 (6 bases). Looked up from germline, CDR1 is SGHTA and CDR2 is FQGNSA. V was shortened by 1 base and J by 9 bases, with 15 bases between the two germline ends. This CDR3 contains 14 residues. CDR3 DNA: TGTGCCAGCAGCTTAGACCTGGTCGGGGGCAAAGCTTTCTTT. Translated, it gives CASSLDLVGGKAFF.

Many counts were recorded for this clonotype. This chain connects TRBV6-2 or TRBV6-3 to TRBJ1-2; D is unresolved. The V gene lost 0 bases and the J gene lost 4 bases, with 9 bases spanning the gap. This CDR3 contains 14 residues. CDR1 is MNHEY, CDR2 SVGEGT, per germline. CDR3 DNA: TGTGCCAGCAGTTACTCTACGGGAATCTATGGCTACACCTTC. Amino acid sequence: CASSYSTGIYGYTF.

The CDR3 DNA reads TGTGCCAGCAGCTTAGAGGTTACAGCGGGGTACAATGAGCAGTTCTTC. Its protein is CASSLEVTAGYNEQFF. The chain links TRBV7-9 to TRBJ2-1, with 7 bases aligning to TRBD2. J lost 4 bases, V lost 1 base, and 7 bases had no gene match. Germline CDR1 SEHNR, CDR2 FQNEAQ (reference sequence). This CDR3 region has 16 residues.

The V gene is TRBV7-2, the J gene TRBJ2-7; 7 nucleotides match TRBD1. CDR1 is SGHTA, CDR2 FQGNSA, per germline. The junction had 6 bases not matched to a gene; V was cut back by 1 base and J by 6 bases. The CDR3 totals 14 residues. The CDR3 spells CASSLGKTGREQYF. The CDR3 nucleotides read TGTGCCAGCAGCTTAGGGAAGACAGGGCGCGAGCAGTACTTC.

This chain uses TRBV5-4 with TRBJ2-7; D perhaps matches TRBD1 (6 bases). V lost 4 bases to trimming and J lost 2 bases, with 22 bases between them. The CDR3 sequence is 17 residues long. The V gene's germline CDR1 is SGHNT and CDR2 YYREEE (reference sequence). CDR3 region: CASSGGAAATTPYEQYV. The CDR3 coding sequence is TGTGCCAGCAGCGGGGGCGCGGCAGCCACTACCCCCTACGAGCAGTACGTC.

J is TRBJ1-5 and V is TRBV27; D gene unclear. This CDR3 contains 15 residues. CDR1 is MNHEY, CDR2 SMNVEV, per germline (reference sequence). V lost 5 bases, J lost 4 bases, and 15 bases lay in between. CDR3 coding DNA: TGTGCCAGCAGTCCCCGTGGTAGAAGAAATCAGCCCCAGCATTTT. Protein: CASSPRGRRNQPQHF.

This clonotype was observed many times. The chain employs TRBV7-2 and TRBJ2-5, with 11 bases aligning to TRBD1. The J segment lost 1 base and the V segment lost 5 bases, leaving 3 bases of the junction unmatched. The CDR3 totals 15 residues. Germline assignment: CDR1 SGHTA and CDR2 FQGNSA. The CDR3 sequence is CASSLGQGGQETQYF. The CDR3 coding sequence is TGTGCCAGCAGCCTGGGACAGGGGGGCCAAGAGACCCAGTACTTC.

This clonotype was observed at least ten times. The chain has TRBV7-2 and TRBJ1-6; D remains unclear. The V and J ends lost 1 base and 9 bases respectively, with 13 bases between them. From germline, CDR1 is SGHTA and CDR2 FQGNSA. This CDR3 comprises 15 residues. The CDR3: CASSLVSQPISPLHF. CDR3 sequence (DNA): TGTGCCAGCAGCTTAGTGTCCCAACCCATTTCACCCCTCCACTTT.

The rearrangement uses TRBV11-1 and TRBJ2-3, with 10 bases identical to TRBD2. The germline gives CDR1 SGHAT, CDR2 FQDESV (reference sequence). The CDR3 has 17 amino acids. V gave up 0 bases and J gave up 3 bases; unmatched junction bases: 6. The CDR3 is CASSLAPLAGLTDTQYF. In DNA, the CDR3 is TGTGCCAGCAGCTTAGCCCCACTAGCGGGACTTACAGATACGCAGTATTTT.